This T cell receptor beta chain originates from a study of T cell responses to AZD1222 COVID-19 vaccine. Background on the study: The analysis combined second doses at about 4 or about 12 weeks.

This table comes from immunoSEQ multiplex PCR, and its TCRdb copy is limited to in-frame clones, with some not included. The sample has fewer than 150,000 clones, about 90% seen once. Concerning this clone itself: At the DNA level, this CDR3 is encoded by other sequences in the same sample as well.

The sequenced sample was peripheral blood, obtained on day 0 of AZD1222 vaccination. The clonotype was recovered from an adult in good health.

The CDR3, as DNA: TGTGCCAGCAGTTTATTAGGGACTGAAGCTTTCTTT. It yields the protein CASSLLGTEAFF. This chain connects TRBV28 to TRBJ1-1, with D uncertain. V shed 1 base and J shed 5 bases, with 5 bases lying between them. Per germline, CDR1 MDHEN and CDR2 SYDVKM. The CDR3 covers 12 residues.